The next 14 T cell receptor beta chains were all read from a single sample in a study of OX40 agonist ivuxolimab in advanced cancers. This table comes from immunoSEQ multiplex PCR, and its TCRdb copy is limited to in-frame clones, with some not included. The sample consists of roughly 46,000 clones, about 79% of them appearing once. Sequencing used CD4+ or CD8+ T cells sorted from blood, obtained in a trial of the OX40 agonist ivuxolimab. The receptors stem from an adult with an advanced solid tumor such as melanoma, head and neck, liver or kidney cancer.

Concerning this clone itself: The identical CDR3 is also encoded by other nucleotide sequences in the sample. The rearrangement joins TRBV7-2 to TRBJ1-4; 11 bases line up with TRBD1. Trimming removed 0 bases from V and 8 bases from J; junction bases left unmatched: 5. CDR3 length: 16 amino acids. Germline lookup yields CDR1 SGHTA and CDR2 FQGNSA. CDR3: CASSLARTGGREKLFF. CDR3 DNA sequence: TGTGCCAGCAGCTTAGCGCGGACAGGGGGCCGAGAAAAACTGTTTTTT.

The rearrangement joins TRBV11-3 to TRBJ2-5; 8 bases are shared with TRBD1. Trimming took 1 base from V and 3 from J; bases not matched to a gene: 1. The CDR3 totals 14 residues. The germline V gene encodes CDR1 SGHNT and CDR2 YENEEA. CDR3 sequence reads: CASSLVTGEETQYF. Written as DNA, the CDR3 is TGTGCCAGCAGCTTAGTGACAGGGGAAGAGACCCAGTACTTC.

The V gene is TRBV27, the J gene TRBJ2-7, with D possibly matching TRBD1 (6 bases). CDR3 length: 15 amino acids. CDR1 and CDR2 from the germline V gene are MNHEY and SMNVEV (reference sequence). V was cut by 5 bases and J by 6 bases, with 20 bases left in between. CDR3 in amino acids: CASSPPPGHPGEQYF. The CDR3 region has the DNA TGTGCCAGCAGTCCCCCCCCGGGACATCCGGGCGAGCAGTACTTC.

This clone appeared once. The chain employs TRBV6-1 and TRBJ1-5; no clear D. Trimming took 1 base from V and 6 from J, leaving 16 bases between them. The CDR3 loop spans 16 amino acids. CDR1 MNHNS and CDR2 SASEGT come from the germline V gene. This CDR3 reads CASSEGGRARGQPQHF. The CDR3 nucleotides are TGTGCCAGCAGTGAAGGAGGTAGGGCCCGGGGTCAGCCCCAGCATTTT.

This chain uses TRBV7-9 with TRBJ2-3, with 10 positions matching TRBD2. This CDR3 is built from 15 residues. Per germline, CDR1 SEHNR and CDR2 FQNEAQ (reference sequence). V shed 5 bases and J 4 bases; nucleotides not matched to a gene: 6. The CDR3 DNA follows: TGTGCCAGCAGCGCGGGACTAGCGCCTTCAGATACGCAGTATTTT. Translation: CASSAGLAPSDTQYF.

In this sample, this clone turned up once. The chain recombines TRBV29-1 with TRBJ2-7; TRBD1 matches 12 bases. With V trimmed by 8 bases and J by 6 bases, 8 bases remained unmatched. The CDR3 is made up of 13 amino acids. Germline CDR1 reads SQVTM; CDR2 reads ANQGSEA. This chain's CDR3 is CSIVPGQGAEQYF. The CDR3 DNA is TGCAGCATCGTGCCGGGACAGGGGGCCGAGCAGTACTTC.

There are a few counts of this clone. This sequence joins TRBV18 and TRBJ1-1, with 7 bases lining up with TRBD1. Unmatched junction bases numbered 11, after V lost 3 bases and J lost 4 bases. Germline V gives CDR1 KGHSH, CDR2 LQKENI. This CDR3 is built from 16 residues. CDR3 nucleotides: TGTGCCAGCTCACCTCCCTCGAGGGGGCTGGGCACTGAAGCTTTCTTT. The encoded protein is CASSPPSRGLGTEAFF. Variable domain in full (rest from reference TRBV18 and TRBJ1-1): NAGVMQNPRHLVRRRGQEARLRCSPMKGHSHVYWYRQLPEEGLKFMVYLQKENIIDESGMPKERFSAEFPKEGPSILRIQQVVRGDSAAYFCASSPPSRGLGTEAFFGQGTRLTVV.

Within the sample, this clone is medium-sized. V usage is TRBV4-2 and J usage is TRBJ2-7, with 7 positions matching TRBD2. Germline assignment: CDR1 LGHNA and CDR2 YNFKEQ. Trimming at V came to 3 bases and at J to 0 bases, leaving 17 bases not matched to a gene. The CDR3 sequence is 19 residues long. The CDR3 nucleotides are TGTGCCAGCAGCCACCAGTTGGGGATTAGCGGGTCCAGCTCCTACGAGCAGTACTTC. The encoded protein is CASSHQLGISGSSSYEQYF.

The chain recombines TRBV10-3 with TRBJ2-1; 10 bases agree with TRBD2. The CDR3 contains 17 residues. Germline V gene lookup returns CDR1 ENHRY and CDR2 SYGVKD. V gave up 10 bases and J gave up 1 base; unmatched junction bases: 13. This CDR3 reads CASSSGSESGSYNEQFF. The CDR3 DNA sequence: TGTGCCAGTTCTAGCGGGAGTGAATCCGGGTCCTACAATGAGCAGTTCTTC.

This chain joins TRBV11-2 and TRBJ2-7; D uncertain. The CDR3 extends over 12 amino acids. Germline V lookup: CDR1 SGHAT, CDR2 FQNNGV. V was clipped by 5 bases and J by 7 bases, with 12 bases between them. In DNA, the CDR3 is TGTGCCAGCAGCGTTAATCAAGGGGAGCAGTACTTC. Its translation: CASSVNQGEQYF.

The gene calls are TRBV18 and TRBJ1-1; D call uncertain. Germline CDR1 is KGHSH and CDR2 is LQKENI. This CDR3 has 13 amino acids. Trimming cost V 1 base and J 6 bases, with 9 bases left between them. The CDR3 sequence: CASSPQGLAEAFF. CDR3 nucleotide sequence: TGTGCCAGCTCACCACAGGGTCTCGCTGAAGCTTTCTTT.

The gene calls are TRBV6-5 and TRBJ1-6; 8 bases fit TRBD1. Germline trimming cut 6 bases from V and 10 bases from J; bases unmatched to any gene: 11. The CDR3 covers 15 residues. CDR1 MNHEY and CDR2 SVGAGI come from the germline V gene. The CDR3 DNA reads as TGTGCCAGCAGCCTAGGACAGGGTTTTAGGTCACCCCTCCACTTT. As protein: CASSLGQGFRSPLHF.

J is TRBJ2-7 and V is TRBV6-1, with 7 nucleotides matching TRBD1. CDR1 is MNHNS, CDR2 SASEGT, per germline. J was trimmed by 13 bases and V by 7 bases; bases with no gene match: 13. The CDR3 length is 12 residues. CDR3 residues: CASNHRQGPKYF. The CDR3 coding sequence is TGTGCCAGCAATCACCGACAGGGACCCAAATACTTC.

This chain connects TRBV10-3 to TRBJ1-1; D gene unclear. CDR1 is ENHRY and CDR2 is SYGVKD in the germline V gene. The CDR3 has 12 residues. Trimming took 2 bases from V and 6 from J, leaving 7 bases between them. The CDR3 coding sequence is TGTGCCATCAGTGAGAGTAAGGCTGAAGCTTTCTTT. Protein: CAISESKAEAFF.